The T cell receptor beta chain described here comes from a study of blood T cell repertoires in COVID-19. In the study overall: Samples taken during acute and convalescent COVID-19 were collected in the United States, Italy and Spain. T cells, B-cell-depleted T cells, or PBMCs provided the cDNA or gDNA that served as material.

Here immunoSEQ multiplex PCR was the method, and the copy in TCRdb shows in-frame clones only, minus some. The data show approximately 210,000 clones, 70% to 85% seen once. Cohorts were assigned according to the clinical history that participants reported. Recovered status in Cohort 3 required two negative PCRs, clearance, or symptom resolution. Germline CDR1 is WSHSY and CDR2 is SAAADI. The V segment lost 2 bases and the J segment 5 bases; nucleotides outside the gene matches: 5. The length of the CDR3 is 16 residues. V gene TRBV10-2 combines with J gene TRBJ1-5, with 11 positions matching TRBD1. The clonotype originates from a woman aged 55-70 years who had recovered from COVID-19. Sequencing was done on a sample of PBMCs or T cells enriched from blood (not recorded which). The CDR3 reads CASSETRDRGDQPQHF. DNA of the CDR3: TGCGCCAGCAGTGAGACCCGGGACAGGGGGGATCAGCCCCAGCATTTT.